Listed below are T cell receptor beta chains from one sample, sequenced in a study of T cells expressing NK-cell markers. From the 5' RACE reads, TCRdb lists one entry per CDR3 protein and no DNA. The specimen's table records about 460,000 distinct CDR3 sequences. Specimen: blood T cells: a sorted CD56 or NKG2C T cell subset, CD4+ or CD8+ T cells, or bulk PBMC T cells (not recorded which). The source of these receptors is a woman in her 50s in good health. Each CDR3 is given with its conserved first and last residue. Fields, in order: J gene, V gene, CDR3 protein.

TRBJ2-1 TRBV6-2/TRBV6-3 CASSYPTLRSRGRSAYNEQFF
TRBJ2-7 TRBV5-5 CASILQVKGRTEQYF
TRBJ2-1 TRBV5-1 CASSPGAYEQFF
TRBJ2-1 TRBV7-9 CAAGGRVIPSSYNEQFF
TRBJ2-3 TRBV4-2 CASSQDLDGRGRVSYF
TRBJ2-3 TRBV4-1 CASSQDESGSRRVDTQYF
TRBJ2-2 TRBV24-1 CATRNFAGELFF
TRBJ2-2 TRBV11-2 CASSFALAGAANTGELFF
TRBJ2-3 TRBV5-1 CASSLLTSGKTDTQYF
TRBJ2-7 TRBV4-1 CASSQQRDRGSYEQYF
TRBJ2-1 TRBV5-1 CASGAGGPNNEQFF
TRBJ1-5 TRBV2 CASQGQQNHQPQHF
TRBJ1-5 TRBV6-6 CASSYSGGGGQPQHF
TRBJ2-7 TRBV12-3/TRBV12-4 CASKTESGGHYEQYF
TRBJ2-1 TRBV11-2 CASSSATLYNEQFF
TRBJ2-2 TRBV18 CASSLLAEPSNTGELFF
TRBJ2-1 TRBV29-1 CSVGETRGNEQFF
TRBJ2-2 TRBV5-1 CASSPGYNTGELFF
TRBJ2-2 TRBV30 CAWRKTGGTGELFF
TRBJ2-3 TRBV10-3 CAISGASGSSDTQYF
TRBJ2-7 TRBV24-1 CATSDLRQEQYF
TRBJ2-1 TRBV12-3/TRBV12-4 CASSLGGAGEQFF
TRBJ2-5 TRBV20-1 CSASRGGSVGETQYF
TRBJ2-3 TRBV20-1 CSAPTSGYTDTQYF
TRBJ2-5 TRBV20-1 CSARVSSGTQYF
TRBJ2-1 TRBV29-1 CSVALAGAKNYNEQFF
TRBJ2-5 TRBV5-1 CASSLGSSGGGETQYF
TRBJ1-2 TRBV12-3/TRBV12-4 CASSFEARGGYGYTF
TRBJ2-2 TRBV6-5 CASSLVAGTNTGELFF
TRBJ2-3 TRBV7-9 CASLQAGGRTDTQYF
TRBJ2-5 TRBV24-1 CATSDSSTQETQYF
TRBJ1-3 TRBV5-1 CASSAGGNGNTIYF
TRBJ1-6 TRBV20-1 CSARGQGQSPLHF
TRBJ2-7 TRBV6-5 CASSRQGAGEQYF
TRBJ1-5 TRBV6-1 CASSGLRGGQPQHF
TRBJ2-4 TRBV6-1 CASKLSRAKNIQYF
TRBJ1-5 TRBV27 CASSLWSGTGSNQPQHF
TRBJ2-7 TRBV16 CASSQSDRGSNEQYF
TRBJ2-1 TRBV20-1 CSACLDQLNEQFF